This T cell receptor (beta chain) was retrieved from a study of graft-versus-host responses after intestinal transplantation. At the level of the study: Recipients obtained multivisceral, liver-intestinal, or isolated intestinal transplants. Points from the study as a whole: Recipient marrow contained GvH clones, some of which appeared first in ileum or blood. An association linked early post-transplant HvG declines with peak circulating GvH clone levels.

V was pared by 1 base and J by 1 base, with 12 bases of the junction left unmatched. The germline V gene has CDR1 SGHAT and CDR2 FQNNGV. The CDR3 covers 18 residues. Plates contained approximately 200,000 CFSE-labeled responder cells and approximately 200,000 irradiated, violet-dye-labeled stimulator cells. The responders that had proliferated, CFSE-low CD3+CD4+ and CD3+CD8+ cells, were sorted after the reaction. The method was immunoSEQ multiplex PCR; TCRdb's version includes in-frame clones alone and lacks a portion of them. The table shows approximately 4,000 clones, with 40% to 45% occurring only once.

The clonotype was recovered from a human patient who was an organ donor for intestinal transplantation. The chain uses TRBV11-2 and TRBJ2-5; 7 bases fit TRBD2. The material was alloreactive CD8+ T cells from a mixed lymphocyte reaction culture, obtained before transplantation. Subset here: CFSE-low proliferating T cells sorted from approximately 6-day pre-transplant mixed lymphocyte reaction (GvH or HvG direction). As DNA, the CDR3 is TGTGCCAGCAGCTTAGTCTCCCTTCGCGGGAGAGGCCAAGAGACCCAGTACTTC. Amino acid sequence: CASSLVSLRGRGQETQYF.